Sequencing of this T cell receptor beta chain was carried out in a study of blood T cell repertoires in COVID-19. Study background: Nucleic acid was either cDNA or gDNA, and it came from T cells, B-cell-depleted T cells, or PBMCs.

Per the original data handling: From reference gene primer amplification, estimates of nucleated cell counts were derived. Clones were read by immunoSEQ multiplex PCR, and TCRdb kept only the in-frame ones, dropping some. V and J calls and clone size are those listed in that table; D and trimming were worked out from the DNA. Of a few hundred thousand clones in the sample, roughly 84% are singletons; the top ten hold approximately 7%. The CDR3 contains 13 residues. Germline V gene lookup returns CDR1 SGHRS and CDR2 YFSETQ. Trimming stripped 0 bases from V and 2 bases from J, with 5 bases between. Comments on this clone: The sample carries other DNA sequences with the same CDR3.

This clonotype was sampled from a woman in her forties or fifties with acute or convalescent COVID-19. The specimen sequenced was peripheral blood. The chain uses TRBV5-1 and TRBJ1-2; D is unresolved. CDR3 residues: CASSLGQNYGYTF. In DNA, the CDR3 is TGCGCCAGCAGCTTGGGACAAAACTATGGCTACACCTTC.